The rows below give T cell receptor beta chains drawn from one sample of a study of CD8 T cells in Susac syndrome. TCRdb fed the immunoSEQ multiplex PCR reads into MiXCR, producing one record per CDR3 protein. Seen here are a few hundred thousand distinct CDR3 sequences, 95% observed once, and the top ten hold about 0.08%. Sequenced input: CD4+ T cells from PBMCs. Receptors were obtained from a human donor with multiple sclerosis. Both conserved end residues are part of each CDR3.

V gene,J gene,CDR3 protein
TRBV15,TRBJ2-5,CATSRDPGGGRETQYF
TRBV27,TRBJ1-2,CASSFNGRGGYGYTF
TRBV9,TRBJ1-1,CASSPRGQLNTEAFF
TRBV5-1,TRBJ2-5,CASSSHGETQYF
TRBV2,TRBJ1-2,CASQPNYGYTF
TRBV7-2,TRBJ2-7,CASSLAVGEQYF
TRBV20-1,TRBJ1-5,CSARLGGNWEWQPQHF
TRBV29-1,TRBJ2-3,CSVEIGGADTQYF
TRBV27,TRBJ1-2,CASSLRQWDGYTF
TRBV3-1,TRBJ1-1,CASSQSGANTEAFF
TRBV15,TRBJ2-3,CATSLTGGDTQYF
TRBV3-1,TRBJ1-6,CASSLGQAGYSPLHF
TRBV30,TRBJ2-1,CAWLDRGLGGEQFF
TRBV3-1,TRBJ1-3,CASSQSAGGNTIYF
TRBV30,TRBJ1-2,CAWSVRAGGGGYTF
TRBV25-1,TRBJ1-2,CASSELDQTDYGYTF
TRBV29-1,TRBJ1-1,CSVAPGGGNTEAFF
TRBV20-1,TRBJ2-7,CSARGPAGGYGYEQYF
TRBV25-1,TRBJ2-5,CASSEFGGQETQYF
TRBV29-1,TRBJ1-1,CSVAQGLDTEAFF
TRBV18,TRBJ2-5,CASSPGGRQETQYF
TRBV3-1,TRBJ2-1,CASSQYTSTIEQFF
TRBV21-1,TRBJ2-7,CASKVRLSYEQYF
TRBV12-3/TRBV12-4,TRBJ2-2,CASSLAADTGELFF
TRBV12-3/TRBV12-4,TRBJ1-2,CASRDREDGYTF
TRBV20-1,TRBJ2-3,CSARGLGRGAITDTQYF
TRBV6-2/TRBV6-3,TRBJ1-2,CASNLPGRYGRVDGYTF
TRBV30,TRBJ1-6,CAWELGSPLHF
TRBV11-2,TRBJ2-2,CASSQPPAGPTGELFF
TRBV20-1,TRBJ2-3,CSANRDTQTDTQYF
TRBV30,TRBJ2-3,CAWRPGPNTDTQYF